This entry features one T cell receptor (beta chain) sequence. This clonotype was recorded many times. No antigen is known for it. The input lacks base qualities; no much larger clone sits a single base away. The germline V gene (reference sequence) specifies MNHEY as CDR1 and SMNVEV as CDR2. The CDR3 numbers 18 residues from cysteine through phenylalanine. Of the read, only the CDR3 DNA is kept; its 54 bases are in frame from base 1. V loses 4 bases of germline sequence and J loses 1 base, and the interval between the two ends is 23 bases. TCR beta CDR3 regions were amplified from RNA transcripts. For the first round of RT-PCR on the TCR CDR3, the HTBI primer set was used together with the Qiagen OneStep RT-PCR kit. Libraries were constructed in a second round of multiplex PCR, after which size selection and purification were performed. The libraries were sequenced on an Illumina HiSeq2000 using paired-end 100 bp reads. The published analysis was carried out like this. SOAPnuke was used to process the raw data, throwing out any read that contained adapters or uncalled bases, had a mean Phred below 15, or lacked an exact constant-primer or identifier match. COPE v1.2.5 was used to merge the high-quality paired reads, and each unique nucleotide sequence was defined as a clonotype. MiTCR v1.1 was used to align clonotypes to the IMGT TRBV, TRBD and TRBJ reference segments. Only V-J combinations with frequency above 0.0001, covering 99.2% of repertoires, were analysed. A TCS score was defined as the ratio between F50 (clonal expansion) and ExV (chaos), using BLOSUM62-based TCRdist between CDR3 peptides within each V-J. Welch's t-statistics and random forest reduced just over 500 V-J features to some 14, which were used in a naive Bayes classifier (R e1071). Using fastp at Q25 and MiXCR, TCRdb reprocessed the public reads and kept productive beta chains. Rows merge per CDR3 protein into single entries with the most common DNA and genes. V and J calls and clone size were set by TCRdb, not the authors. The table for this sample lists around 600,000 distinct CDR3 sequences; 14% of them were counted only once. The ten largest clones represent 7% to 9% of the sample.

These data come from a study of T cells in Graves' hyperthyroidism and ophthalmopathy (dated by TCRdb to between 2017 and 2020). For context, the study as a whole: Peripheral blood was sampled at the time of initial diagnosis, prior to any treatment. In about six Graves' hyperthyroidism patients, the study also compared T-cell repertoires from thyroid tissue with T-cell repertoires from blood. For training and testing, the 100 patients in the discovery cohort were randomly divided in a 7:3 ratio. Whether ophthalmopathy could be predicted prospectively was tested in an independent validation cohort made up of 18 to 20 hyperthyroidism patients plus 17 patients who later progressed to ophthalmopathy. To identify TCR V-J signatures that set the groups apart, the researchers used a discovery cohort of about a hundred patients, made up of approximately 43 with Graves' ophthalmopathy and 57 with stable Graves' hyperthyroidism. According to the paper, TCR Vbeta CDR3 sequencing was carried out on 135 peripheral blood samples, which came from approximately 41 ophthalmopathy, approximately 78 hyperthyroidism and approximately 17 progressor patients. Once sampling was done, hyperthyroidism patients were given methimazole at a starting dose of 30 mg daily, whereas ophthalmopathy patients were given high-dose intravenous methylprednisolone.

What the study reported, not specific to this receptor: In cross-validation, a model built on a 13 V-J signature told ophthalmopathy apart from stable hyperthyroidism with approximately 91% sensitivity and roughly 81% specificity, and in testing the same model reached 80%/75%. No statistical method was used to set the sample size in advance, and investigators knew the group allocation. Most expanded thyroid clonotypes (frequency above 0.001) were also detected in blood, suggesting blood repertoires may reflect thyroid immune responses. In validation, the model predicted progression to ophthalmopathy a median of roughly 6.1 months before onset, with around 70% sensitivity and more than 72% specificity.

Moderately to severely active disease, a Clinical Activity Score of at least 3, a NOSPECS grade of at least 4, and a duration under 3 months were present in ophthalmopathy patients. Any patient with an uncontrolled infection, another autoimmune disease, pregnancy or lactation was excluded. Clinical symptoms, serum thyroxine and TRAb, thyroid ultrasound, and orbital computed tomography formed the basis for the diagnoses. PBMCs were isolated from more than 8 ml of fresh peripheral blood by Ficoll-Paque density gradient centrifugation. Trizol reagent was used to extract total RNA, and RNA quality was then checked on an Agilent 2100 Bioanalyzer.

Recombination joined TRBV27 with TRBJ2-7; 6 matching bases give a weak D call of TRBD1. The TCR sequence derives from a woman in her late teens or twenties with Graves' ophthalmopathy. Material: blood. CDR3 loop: CASSSRQVGFGISYEQYF. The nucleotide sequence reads TGTGCCAGCAGTTCAAGACAGGTTGGGTTCGGGATTTCCTACGAGCAGTACTTC.